This is a list of T cell receptor beta chains from one sample in a study of T cell repertoires in cytomegalovirus infection. Via MiXCR, TCRdb re-called the reads, giving one row per CDR3 protein. Seen here are about 360,000 distinct CDR3 sequences, around 18% observed once, and the top ten hold approximately 10%. Sequenced input: PBMCs. The source is a human donor in good health (CMV status not recorded). Some clones in this sample may be carry-over from other donors' samples. Both conserved end residues are part of each CDR3. The D gene is left open where the match is weak.

d_call: .
v_call: TRBV6-2/TRBV6-3
cdr3_aa: CASSYSWGNYGYTF

d_call: .
v_call: TRBV12-3/TRBV12-4
cdr3_aa: CASGGVTETQYF

d_call: .
v_call: TRBV7-6
cdr3_aa: CASSPERGGTDTQYF

d_call: .
v_call: TRBV7-2
cdr3_aa: CASSSTGLHNEQFF

d_call: TRBD1
v_call: TRBV6-1
cdr3_aa: CASTLGQGSYNEQFF

d_call: .
v_call: TRBV7-9
cdr3_aa: CASLPPGTAGNEKLFF

d_call: .
v_call: TRBV7-2
cdr3_aa: CASSPNGHFSYEQYF

d_call: TRBD1
v_call: TRBV20-1
cdr3_aa: CRAGQGAEFGNQPQHF

d_call: .
v_call: TRBV7-2
cdr3_aa: CASSRDRNTEAFF

d_call: .
v_call: TRBV11-2
cdr3_aa: CASSLNGVTQETQYF

d_call: .
v_call: TRBV7-8
cdr3_aa: CASSHNGGYTEAFF

d_call: .
v_call: TRBV5-5
cdr3_aa: CASSVGPYPYNEQFF

d_call: .
v_call: TRBV7-9
cdr3_aa: CASSTDSYGYTF

d_call: .
v_call: TRBV7-8
cdr3_aa: CASSLNSNTIYF

d_call: .
v_call: TRBV6-5
cdr3_aa: CASSYFAGAYDNEQFF

d_call: .
v_call: TRBV7-2
cdr3_aa: CASSPNMFGVGEKLFF

d_call: .
v_call: TRBV3-1
cdr3_aa: CASSPKLDLLRNEQFF

d_call: .
v_call: TRBV18
cdr3_aa: CASSPEASTDTQYF

d_call: .
v_call: TRBV7-6
cdr3_aa: CASSPNTGSYGYTF

d_call: .
v_call: TRBV20-1
cdr3_aa: CSAPPLGVGETQYF

d_call: .
v_call: TRBV4-2
cdr3_aa: CASSQGPGQGNSPLHF

d_call: .
v_call: TRBV7-8
cdr3_aa: CASSPRVGQETQYF

d_call: .
v_call: TRBV4-3
cdr3_aa: CASSHYDGSSYNEQFF

d_call: .
v_call: TRBV20-1
cdr3_aa: CSARDPRGAYNEQFF

d_call: .
v_call: TRBV25-1
cdr3_aa: CASRRGVETQYF

d_call: TRBD2
v_call: TRBV29-1
cdr3_aa: CSVNPAGGSSYNEQFF

d_call: TRBD1
v_call: TRBV27
cdr3_aa: CASSPGQGWGYIQYF